A selection of T cell receptor beta chains follows, all from one sample in a study of identical twins. TCRdb independently ran MiXCR on the 5' RACE reads; one entry per CDR3 protein. The data show 1.5 million to 2 million distinct CDR3 sequences, under 35% seen once. Sequenced sample: cord blood. The receptor set was obtained from a newborn girl in good health. Each CDR3 is given with its conserved first and last residue.

j_call v_call cdr3_aa
TRBJ1-1 TRBV4-1 CASSPPLNFEAGRIFTEAFF
TRBJ1-2 TRBV5-1 CASSLSMTTYGYTF
TRBJ2-5 TRBV15 CATSSVGTGGETQYF
TRBJ2-7 TRBV7-2 CASSLTRLEPEQYF
TRBJ1-6 TRBV5-1 CAGSIQGSESPLHF
TRBJ2-6 TRBV4-2 CASSMGTGLTGASVLTF
TRBJ2-1 TRBV6-2/TRBV6-3 CASSYAGAPGDNEQFF
TRBJ2-7 TRBV20-1 CSARDPSDEQYF
TRBJ2-7 TRBV6-2/TRBV6-3 CASSYPPGQGGYEQYF
TRBJ2-3 TRBV20-1 CSAEGPTSGRVDTQYF
TRBJ1-2 TRBV5-6 CASSLGPNYYGYTF
TRBJ1-4 TRBV12-3/TRBV12-4 CATDSGVAEKLFF
TRBJ2-7 TRBV20-1 CSASSSSSGGSGSSYEQYF
TRBJ2-7 TRBV10-2 CASRAGTDPYEQYF
TRBJ2-1 TRBV24-1 CATSGWTVPTYNEQFF
TRBJ2-5 TRBV14 CASSTGTRYSETQYF
TRBJ2-7 TRBV28 CASSLGLTYNEQYF
TRBJ2-1 TRBV7-2 CASSLSSGGHNEQFF
TRBJ2-3 TRBV20-1 CSARDEDRGTQYF
TRBJ1-3 TRBV29-1 CSAQDRAGNTIYF
TRBJ2-3 TRBV12-3/TRBV12-4 CASRASGGADTQYF
TRBJ2-3 TRBV12-3/TRBV12-4 CASSTTTAGATDTQYF
TRBJ2-3 TRBV5-6 CASSLLGPLTDTQYF
TRBJ1-5 TRBV3-1 CASSQEGDQHF
- TRBV20-1 CSAPQQGTYEQYF
TRBJ1-5 TRBV15 CATSSEIRSQPQHF
TRBJ2-3 TRBV6-5 CASSYSIRDAQYF
TRBJ1-2 TRBV5-6 CASSLWTGRYYTF
TRBJ2-1 TRBV14 CASTRLGAGVSNEQFF
TRBJ2-1 TRBV18 CASSPMTGTYNEQFF
TRBJ1-6 TRBV28 CATDRVGSPLHF
TRBJ1-1 TRBV12-3/TRBV12-4 CASSFVGRTEFAFF
TRBJ2-7 TRBV29-1 CSVEATGGDEQYF
TRBJ2-6 TRBV6-5 CASSRQGSRANVLTF